Listed below are T cell receptor beta chains from one sample, sequenced in a study of blood T cell repertoires in COVID-19. Sequencing was performed with immunoSEQ multiplex PCR; in TCRdb, only in-frame clones are kept and a portion is missing. Seen here are 130,000 or so clones, 84% observed once, and the top ten hold over 1.1%. Sequenced: peripheral blood. The receptors derive from a man in his sixties with acute or convalescent COVID-19. The CDR3 runs from the conserved cysteine through the conserved F or W.

j_call | v_call | cdr3_length | cdr3_aa
TRBJ2-1 | TRBV6-1 | 12 | CASSEFRDEQFF
TRBJ1-3 | TRBV21-1 | 16 | CASSKGTGFTGNTIYF
TRBJ1-2 | TRBV30 | 15 | CAWTIQGARQYGYTF
TRBJ1-1 | TRBV3-1/TRBV3-2 | 15 | CASSQVGRGRTEAFF
TRBJ1-6 | TRBV27 | 15 | CASSPASSYNSPLHF
TRBJ1-2 | TRBV5-4 | 17 | CASSWTPASTINYGYTF
TRBJ2-3 | TRBV11-3 | 15 | CASSLDHRSTDTQYF
TRBJ2-1 | TRBV2 | 16 | CASSGAGGSSYNEQFF
TRBJ1-4 | TRBV7-9 | 13 | CASSADGDEKLFF
TRBJ2-7 | TRBV7-6 | 15 | CASSPGVQAGYEQYF
TRBJ1-2 | TRBV7-2 | 13 | CASSFTTNYGYTF
TRBJ2-3 | TRBV7-3 | 15 | CASSQSGGASDTQYF
TRBJ2-5 | TRBV19 | 14 | CASSPQGVQETQYF
TRBJ2-1 | TRBV5-1 | 15 | CASSSDNLQGNEQFF
TRBJ2-1 | TRBV6-6 | 13 | CASGEGPYNEQFF
TRBJ2-2 | TRBV5-1 | 13 | CASSSRGAGELFF
TRBJ1-2 | TRBV9 | 16 | CASSPPGQGVGRGYTF
TRBJ2-2 | TRBV27 | 18 | CASSDFLRSGKNTGELFF
TRBJ1-1 | TRBV29-1 | 13 | CSDIGQMNTEAFF
TRBJ1-5 | TRBV28 | 17 | CASSLFQGANSNQPQHF
TRBJ2-7 | TRBV19 | 13 | CASSMGLSNEQYF
TRBJ2-7 | TRBV7-3 | 15 | CASSLTGIAGVEQYF
TRBJ1-2 | TRBV19 | 13 | CASRLQGEDGYTF
TRBJ2-7 | TRBV6-5 | 12 | CASTSVGSEQYF
TRBJ1-6 | TRBV14 | 14 | CASSRTGGSSPLHF
TRBJ2-1 | TRBV9 | 15 | CASSVALAGLNEQFF
TRBJ2-5 | TRBV7-9 | 18 | CASSLALSGRAVRETQYF
TRBJ1-4 | TRBV30 | 14 | CAWSFRQRNEKLFF
TRBJ2-7 | TRBV5-5 | 12 | CASRMTVYEQYF
TRBJ1-4 | TRBV2 | 15 | CASTLGQGIGEKLFF
TRBJ2-5 | TRBV3-1/TRBV3-2 | 15 | CASSQDLSSQETQYF
TRBJ2-2 | TRBV19 | 14 | CASSWTENTGELFF
TRBJ2-7 | TRBV7-9 | 12 | CASSRSSYEQYF
TRBJ1-2 | TRBV18 | 15 | CASSPVGQGGYGYTF
TRBJ2-3 | TRBV28 | 14 | CASSSPTGTDTQYF